This T cell receptor (beta chain) was identified during a study of Graves' ophthalmopathy and Graves' hyperthyroidism. RNA transcripts provided the template for amplifying TCR beta CDR3 regions. HTBI primers served in a first-round RT-PCR, which a second-round multiplex PCR followed. A single record per CDR3 protein comes from TCRdb applying MiXCR to the multiplex PCR reads. The repertoire holds over a million distinct CDR3 sequences, less than 45% seen once, with roughly 10% in the top ten. This clonotype was observed at least ten times. The germline V and J ends were trimmed by 4 bases and 3 bases, with 10 bases remaining between them. The CDR3 sequence is 14 residues long. Germline V gene data show CDR1 as SNHLY and CDR2 as FYNNEI.

The sequencing sample was made of peripheral blood or thyroid tissue (not recorded which). The receptor's source is an adult man with Graves' hyperthyroidism. V and J are TRBV2 and TRBJ1-5, with D unresolved. For the CDR3, the DNA is TGTGCCAGCAGTGTTCGTCAGAACAATCAGCCCCAGCATTTT. Residues: CASSVRQNNQPQHF.